This T cell receptor (beta chain) was sequenced during a study of blood T cell repertoires in COVID-19. Trimming shortened V by 2 bases and J by 2 bases, and 7 bases separated the two germline ends. The CDR3 sequence is 13 residues long. The germline V gene has CDR1 SGHRS and CDR2 YFSETQ. As processed by the authors: Cell counts per sample came from amplifying reference gene primers. The table came from immunoSEQ multiplex PCR; TCRdb's copy has only in-frame clones and leaves some out. V and J calls and clone size are as listed in that table; D and trimming were resolved from the DNA. The profile shows about 260,000 clones, 70% to 90% of them singletons.

The TCR comes from a man younger than 35 with active or convalescent COVID-19. The V gene is TRBV5-1, the J gene TRBJ2-5; D gene uncertain. Sequencing was performed on peripheral blood. CDR3 DNA sequence: TGCGCCAGCAGCTTTCAGATTCAAGAGACCCAGTACTTC. Translation: CASSFQIQETQYF. Together with reference TRBV5-1 and TRBJ2-5, the CDR3 gives the full variable domain: KAGVTQTPRYLIKTRGQQVTLSCSPISGHRSVSWYQQTPGQGLQFLFEYFSETQRNKGNFPGRFSGRQFSNSRSEMNVSTLELGDSALYLCASSFQIQETQYFGPGTRLLVL.